This T cell receptor (beta chain) was obtained from a study of blood T cell repertoires in COVID-19. As for the study in general: Both acute and convalescent COVID-19 samples were obtained from the United States, Italy and Spain.

Per the germline V gene, CDR1 is SGHNT and CDR2 is YENEEA. The CDR3 consists of 16 residues. V shed 6 bases and J 2 bases; nucleotides not matched to a gene: 6. In the original analysis: Estimation of nucleated cell counts relied on the amplification of reference gene primers. Produced via immunoSEQ multiplex PCR; TCRdb's table is partial and in-frame only. The DNA was the basis for D and trimming; V, J and clone size are from that table. The sample contains approximately 90,000 clones, roughly 90% of which appear only once. This clonotype was sampled from a man older than 75 with active or convalescent COVID-19. The genes are TRBV11-3 and TRBJ2-6; 8 nucleotides agree with TRBD1. Sample: peripheral blood. The CDR3 bases are TGTGCCAGCAGTTCCGGACAGGGAACTGGGGCCAACGTCCTGACTTTC. Protein: CASSSGQGTGANVLTF.